These T cell receptor beta chains were read from a single sample in a study of response to subunit inactivated influenza vaccine. Each CDR3 protein gets one entry after TCRdb re-called the RT-PCR reads with MiXCR. Among hundreds of thousands of distinct CDR3 sequences listed, about an eighth were seen once. This sample comprised PBMCs from blood, obtained 45 days after vaccination. These receptors came from a man in his fifties or sixties who received an inactivated influenza vaccine. Each CDR3 is given with its conserved first and last residue. The D gene is left open where the match is weak. Rows give clone size only sometimes, using once, few, many, or a class for an expanded clone.

>TRBD2|TRBJ2-1|few|TRBV27
CASSLSRTSGRSEQFF
TGTGCCAGCAGTTTATCTAGGACTAGCGGGAGGTCGGAGCAGTTCTTC
>TRBD1|TRBJ1-1|.|TRBV4-1
CASSQDNRGATEAFF
TGCGCCAGCAGCCAAGACAACAGGGGCGCCACTGAAGCTTTCTTT
>.|TRBJ1-1|few|TRBV7-9
CASSLGRAAEAFF
TGTGCCAGCAGCTTAGGAAGGGCGGCTGAAGCGTTCTTT
>TRBD2|TRBJ2-3|many|TRBV5-1
CASSLSQRGPTDTQYF
TGCGCCAGCAGCTTGTCCCAGCGGGGGCCGACAGATACGCAGTATTTT
>.|TRBJ2-5|.|TRBV7-6
CASSSFLGRMETQYF
TGTGCCAGCAGCTCCTTTTTGGGGAGGATGGAGACCCAGTACTTC
>TRBD2|TRBJ2-1|many|TRBV28
CASSFSGRAWEQFF
TGTGCCAGCAGTTTTAGCGGGAGGGCCTGGGAGCAGTTCTTC
>.|TRBJ2-7|many|TRBV10-3
CAIFNPGHSYEQYF
TGTGCCATCTTCAATCCAGGCCACTCCTACGAGCAGTACTTC
>.|TRBJ2-7|few|TRBV3-1
CASSHLRGEQYF
TGTGCCAGCAGCCATTTAAGAGGCGAGCAGTACTTC
>TRBD2|TRBJ2-7|.|TRBV11-1
CASSPNGLAAYEQYF
TGTGCCAGCAGCCCTAACGGACTAGCGGCTTACGAGCAGTACTTC
>.|TRBJ1-6|many|TRBV5-1
CASSSGDSPLHF
TGCGCCAGCAGCTCTGGCGACTCACCCCTCCACTTT
>TRBD1|TRBJ2-7|.|TRBV11-2
CASSLVALTGSSYEQYF
TGTGCCAGCAGCTTAGTAGCGCTGACAGGGAGCTCCTACGAGCAGTACTTC
>TRBD2|TRBJ2-5|many|TRBV20-1
CSTEGLVQETQYF
TGCAGTACCGAGGGACTAGTTCAAGAGACCCAGTACTTC
>.|TRBJ2-1|few|TRBV20-1
CSARETGLGAYNEQFF
TGCAGTGCTAGGGAAACAGGGCTTGGTGCCTACAATGAGCAGTTCTTC
>TRBD2|TRBJ2-7|few|TRBV20-1
CTAGGAGGYEQYF
TGCACCGCGGGAGGAGCGGGAGGCTACGAGCAGTACTTC
>.|TRBJ2-1|.|TRBV20-1
CSASGKFSYNEQFF
TGCAGTGCTAGCGGCAAATTCTCCTACAATGAGCAGTTCTTC
>TRBD2|TRBJ2-7|few|TRBV4-2
CASSQFAGGNSYEQYF
TGTGCCAGCAGCCAATTTGCGGGGGGGAACTCCTACGAGCAGTACTTC
>.|TRBJ2-1|.|TRBV12-3/TRBV12-4
CASGLKDEQFF
TGTGCCAGCGGTCTAAAGGATGAGCAGTTCTTC
>.|TRBJ2-3|many|TRBV29-1
CSVGSGLSGDTQYF
TGCAGCGTTGGGAGCGGACTCTCGGGGGATACGCAGTATTTT
>.|TRBJ2-7|many|TRBV24-1
CATRDKTGLKQYF
TGTGCCACCAGGGACAAGACGGGATTGAAGCAGTACTTC
>TRBD2|TRBJ2-5|many|TRBV20-1
CSALAGEQETQYF
TGCAGTGCGCTAGCGGGAGAACAAGAGACCCAGTACTTC
>.|TRBJ2-7|many|TRBV4-2
CASSQDLGMTYEQYF
TGTGCCAGCAGCCAAGATCTTGGCATGACCTACGAGCAGTACTTC
>TRBD1|TRBJ2-6|few|TRBV4-2
CASSRDSRDRGRKANVLTF
TGTGCCAGCAGCCGAGACAGCCGGGACAGGGGGAGGAAGGCCAACGTCCTGACTTTC
>.|TRBJ1-2|many|TRBV11-1
CASSPVPGTVRLDYGYTF
TGTGCCAGCAGCCCCGTTCCCGGGACCGTCAGGTTGGACTATGGCTACACCTTC
>TRBD2|TRBJ2-7|many|TRBV2
CASSHGLADYEQYF
TGTGCCAGCAGCCACGGACTAGCGGACTACGAGCAGTACTTC
>.|TRBJ2-5|few|TRBV10-3
CAISDGGGGETQYF
TGTGCCATCAGTGACGGGGGCGGAGGAGAGACCCAGTACTTC
>TRBD1|TRBJ2-1|few|TRBV5-1
CASSPYGTGGPNEQFF
TGCGCCAGCAGCCCGTATGGGACAGGGGGCCCCAATGAGCAGTTCTTC
>.|TRBJ1-2|few|TRBV3-1
CASSQDGGARGYTF
TGTGCCAGCAGCCAAGATGGGGGGGCTCGTGGCTACACCTTC
>TRBD1|TRBJ2-7|.|TRBV4-3
CASSQGRDREVEQYF
TGCGCCAGCAGCCAAGGCCGGGACAGGGAGGTCGAGCAGTACTTC
>TRBD2|TRBJ2-1|few|TRBV20-1
CSADTRGLAGRSSYNEQFF
TGCAGTGCAGACACCAGGGGACTAGCGGGACGAAGCTCCTACAATGAGCAGTTCTTC
>.|TRBJ1-3|many|TRBV20-1
CSASSQDRSRDTIYF
TGCAGTGCTAGTAGCCAGGATCGCAGTAGGGACACCATATATTTT
>.|TRBJ2-7|.|TRBV7-2
CASSPGRVENYEQYF
TGTGCCAGCAGCCCAGGCAGGGTGGAAAACTACGAGCAGTACTTC
>.|TRBJ2-5|.|TRBV20-1
CSARDRGASETQYF
TGCAGTGCTAGAGATCGGGGCGCGAGTGAGACCCAGTACTTC
>TRBD2|TRBJ2-7|few|TRBV4-1
CASSQERTSGHEQYF
TGCGCCAGCAGCCAAGAGAGGACTAGCGGGCACGAGCAGTACTTC
>TRBD1|TRBJ2-1|many|TRBV10-3
CAISQGQGARNEQFF
TGTGCCATCAGTCAGGGACAGGGGGCGCGGAATGAGCAGTTCTTC
>TRBD1|TRBJ2-5|.|TRBV5-1
CASSIGTGQETQYF
TGCGCCAGCAGCATAGGGACAGGACAGGAGACCCAGTACTTC
>.|TRBJ2-7|.|TRBV7-9
CASSLPGGPRPYEQYF
TGTGCCAGCAGCTTGCCGGGTGGGCCAAGACCCTACGAGCAGTACTTC
>.|TRBJ2-7|many|TRBV28
CASSLALGGTSYEQYF
TGTGCCAGCAGTCTCGCCTTGGGCGGCACCTCCTACGAGCAGTACTTC
>.|TRBJ1-1|.|TRBV29-1
CSVGMNTEAFF
TGCAGCGTAGGCATGAACACTGAAGCTTTCTTT
>TRBD2|TRBJ2-2|once|TRBV20-1
CSARTSGSGRTGELFF
TGCAGTGCAAGGACTAGCGGGAGCGGTAGAACCGGGGAGCTGTTTTTT
>TRBD2|TRBJ2-1|few|TRBV7-6
CASSLAGLGPSYNEQFF
TGTGCCAGCAGCCTAGCGGGTCTAGGCCCCTCCTACAATGAGCAGTTCTTC
>.|TRBJ1-1|many|TRBV20-1
CSLGVLNTEAFF
TGCAGTCTGGGGGTTCTGAACACTGAAGCTTTCTTT
>TRBD2|TRBJ2-3|.|TRBV11-1
CASSSLTASGGATDTQYF
TGTGCCAGCAGCTCCCTGACAGCTAGCGGGGGGGCCACAGATACGCAGTATTTT
>.|TRBJ2-1|few|TRBV29-1
CSVDVLRRSYNEQFF
TGCAGCGTTGACGTCTTGAGGCGCTCCTACAATGAGCAGTTCTTC
>TRBD2|TRBJ2-7|.|TRBV7-9
CASSSSGSLEQYF
TGTGCCAGCAGCTCTAGCGGGAGCCTCGAGCAGTACTTC